The 9 T cell receptor beta chains given below trace back to one sample, sequenced in a study of blood T cell repertoires in COVID-19. Clones were read by immunoSEQ multiplex PCR, and TCRdb kept only the in-frame ones, dropping some. The sample lists approximately 210,000 clones; about nine tenths were seen once. The sequenced sample was peripheral blood. These TCRs come from a middle-aged woman with acute or convalescent COVID-19.

This clone came up once. This chain links TRBV15 with TRBJ2-2, with a tentative D call TRBD2 (7 bases). Per germline, CDR1 LNHNV and CDR2 YYDKDF (reference sequence). This CDR3 has 17 residues. V was shortened by 5 bases and J by 0 bases, with 16 bases between the two germline ends. The CDR3 loop reads CATSPRWRGPNTGELFF. Written as DNA, the CDR3 is TGTGCCACCAGCCCCAGGTGGCGGGGGCCGAACACCGGGGAGCTGTTTTTT.

This clone appeared a single time. V usage is TRBV19 and J usage is TRBJ1-2; 7 nucleotides agree with TRBD1. Germline assignment: CDR1 LNHDA and CDR2 SQIVND (reference sequence). The length of the CDR3 is 15 residues. After removal of 4 bases from V and 4 bases from J, the junction contained 9 bases not matched to a gene. The CDR3 DNA sequence: TGTGCCAGTAGTAGCGGACAGGCCCAGGTCTATGGCTACACCTTC. Amino acids: CASSSGQAQVYGYTF. The variable domain in full, with the rest retrieved from reference TRBV19 and TRBJ1-2, is DGGITQSPKYLFRKEGQNVTLSCEQNLNHDAMYWYRQDPGQGLRLIYYSQIVNDFQKGDIAEGYSVSREKKESFPLTVTSAQKNPTAFYLCASSSGQAQVYGYTFGSGTRLTVV.

The chain combines TRBV25-1 with TRBJ2-5, with 8 nucleotides matching TRBD1. CDR1 is MGHDK, CDR2 SYGVNS, per germline. After removal of 2 bases from V and 1 base from J, the junction contained 9 bases not matched to a gene. This CDR3 region has 17 residues. DNA for the CDR3: TGTGCCAGCAGTGAAGGGGCCGCGGACAGGGCCCAAGAGACCCAGTACTTC. This gives the protein CASSEGAADRAQETQYF.

The gene calls are TRBV2 and TRBJ2-2; 10 bases line up with TRBD2. The CDR3 spans 13 residues. Germline CDR1 is SNHLY and CDR2 is FYNNEI. V lost 6 bases and J lost 6; bases outside the gene matches: 1. The CDR3 coding sequence is TGTGCCAGCAGAGCGGGGGGGGCCGGGGAGCTGTTTTTT. Translating it yields CASRAGGAGELFF.

The chain joins TRBV5-6 to TRBJ1-2, with TRBD1 identical over 7 bases. Per the germline V gene, CDR1 is SGHDT and CDR2 is YYEEEE. Trimming removed 2 bases from V and 8 bases from J; junction bases left unmatched: 12. This CDR3 is 15 amino acids long. CDR3 amino acids: CASSFLSVGGQGYTF. The CDR3 DNA is TGTGCCAGCAGCTTTTTATCTGTAGGGGGACAGGGCTACACCTTC.

Remarks on this clone: Other DNA sequences in the sample encode the same CDR3. The chain joins TRBV10-3 to TRBJ1-1; 8 bases line up with TRBD1. Trimming cost V 6 bases and J 5 bases; bases outside gene matches: 2. The CDR3 extends over 12 amino acids. Germline values: CDR1 ENHRY, CDR2 SYGVKD. The DNA of the CDR3 is TGTGCCATCAGGGACAGGGATACTGAAGCTTTCTTT. It yields the protein CAIRDRDTEAFF.

The CDR3 sequence: CASSVTLLGELFF. CDR3 nucleotide sequence: TGCGCCAGCAGTGTAACCTTACTCGGGGAGCTGTTTTTT. The V gene is TRBV10-1, the J gene TRBJ2-2; D remains unclear. The germline V gene encodes CDR1 WNHNN and CDR2 SYGVQD (reference sequence). The V end was cut by 4 bases, the J end by 7 bases, with 10 bases between. This CDR3 has 13 residues.

In its sample, this clone was seen once. This chain joins TRBV18 and TRBJ2-1; TRBD1 aligns across 10 bases. The V and J ends lost 3 bases and 9 bases, in that order; junction bases with no gene match: 8. The CDR3 is 15 amino acids. The germline V gene has CDR1 KGHSH and CDR2 LQKENI. CDR3 in DNA: TGTGCCAGCTCACCGCGGGACAGGGGATCTGTTGAGCAGTTCTTC. This sequence encodes CASSPRDRGSVEQFF.

The rearrangement joins TRBV5-8 to TRBJ2-3; D call uncertain. Deletions cut 9 bases from V and 1 base from J, with 12 bases between. This CDR3 is 13 amino acids long. The germline V gene has CDR1 SGHTS and CDR2 YDEGEE. The DNA for the CDR3 is TGTGCCAACCGTATGCCGGGCACAGATACGCAGTATTTT. Translation gives CANRMPGTDTQYF.